These T cell receptor beta chains were read from a single sample in a study of T cell changes during pregnancy in multiple sclerosis. Assay: immunoSEQ multiplex PCR; the TCRdb copy retains only in-frame clones and omits some. The table lists 110,000 or so clones, about 94% of them singletons. Here the sequenced sample was peripheral blood, taken before pregnancy. The receptors derive from a female donor with multiple sclerosis, enrolled in a pregnancy study. Each CDR3 is given with its conserved first and last residue.

TRBJ1-4,TRBV6-1,CASSPGLGGKLFF
TRBJ2-4,TRBV6-1,CASSERWGFKDIQYF
TRBJ2-7,TRBV19,CASSRRRDSEQYF
TRBJ1-6,TRBV2,CASGLSSYNSPLHF
TRBJ1-5,TRBV5-1,CASSLGQGMNQPQHF
TRBJ2-2,TRBV10-3,CAISEGTSDTGELFF
TRBJ1-3,TRBV2,CASSETRASGNTIYF
TRBJ1-5,TRBV27,CASSFRQSQPQHF
TRBJ2-2,TRBV4-1,CASSQVDMGLATGELFF
TRBJ1-1,TRBV28,CASSPPGQGGTEAFF
TRBJ2-5,TRBV27,CASSKRESETQYF
TRBJ2-5,TRBV2,CASSERGRAATQYF
TRBJ1-6,TRBV30,CAWSSDLTGGAASPLHF
TRBJ2-5,TRBV11-3,CASSLDLDLFQETQYF
TRBJ1-1,TRBV6-5,CASSPLGQGSTEAFF
TRBJ1-1,TRBV5-1,CASSRDPRNMNTEAFF
TRBJ1-6,TRBV6-5,CASNRGEYNSPLHF
TRBJ2-3,TRBV28,CASLGGQGADTQYF
TRBJ1-1,TRBV28,CASSLEIYVAFF
TRBJ1-1,TRBV11-1,CASSTQGTEAFF
TRBJ1-2,TRBV5-1,CASSLSGNYGYTF
TRBJ2-2,TRBV30,CAATSGRNTGELFF
TRBJ1-6,TRBV7-9,CASSFGQYNSPLHF